The clone carrying this T cell receptor (beta chain) turned up a few times. Its antigen is not known. This entry belongs to a study of T cell repertoires in cytomegalovirus infection. About the study: CMV infection plus the matching HLA type was flagged by public TCR beta signatures. The study's findings and limits: Carriers of CMV plus the relevant HLA were identified by cumulative public TCR beta family frequency.

V trimming: 4 bases; J trimming: 6 bases; junction bases outside the gene matches: 6. The CDR3 runs 14 residues. TCRdb reprocessed the reads with MiXCR, giving one entry per CDR3 protein. Of around 530,000 distinct CDR3 sequences in the sample, around a quarter were seen once. The V and J genes are TRBV12-3 or TRBV12-4 and TRBJ1-2; 9 bases match TRBD1. Material for sequencing was PBMCs. The clonotype was recovered from a human donor in good health (CMV status not recorded). Some clones in this sample may be carry-over from other donors' samples. The CDR3 nucleotides are TGTGCCAGCAGTTGGGGACAGGGCGGGGATGGCTACACCTTC. This codes for CASSWGQGGDGYTF.